The T cell receptor beta chain under discussion was sequenced for a study of blood T cell repertoires in COVID-19. Across the whole study: Acute and convalescent COVID-19 samples came from the United States, Italy and Spain. PBMCs, B-cell-depleted T cells, or T cells provided the cDNA or gDNA that made up the material.

On this clone: Other DNA sequences from this sample encode an identical CDR3 as well.

As processed by the authors: By means of reference gene primer amplification, nucleated cell counts were estimated. TCRdb's copy holds only in-frame clones and misses some; the assay was immunoSEQ multiplex PCR. D and trimming come from the DNA, and the V and J calls and clone size come from that table. The sample includes 200,000 to 300,000 clones, approximately 83% seen only once; the top ten take approximately 5.7%. Germline CDR1 and CDR2: SGHRS and YFSETQ. V lost 0 bases to trimming and J lost 0 bases; unmatched junction nucleotides: 0. This CDR3 region has 15 residues. Sequenced sample: peripheral blood. J is TRBJ2-1 and V is TRBV5-1; 7 positions match TRBD2. This TCR came from a human donor in a cohort sampled during active COVID-19. The CDR3 sequence: CASSLGGSSYNEQFF. As DNA, the CDR3 is TGCGCCAGCAGCTTGGGCGGGAGCTCCTACAATGAGCAGTTCTTC. Supplemented by reference TRBV5-1 and TRBJ2-1, the full variable domain reads KAGVTQTPRYLIKTRGQQVTLSCSPISGHRSVSWYQQTPGQGLQFLFEYFSETQRNKGNFPGRFSGRQFSNSRSEMNVSTLELGDSALYLCASSLGGSSYNEQFFGPGTRLTVL.